The present TCR beta chain was sequenced within a study of cytomegalovirus exposure and HLA in healthy donors. Study findings and constraints: The study reported that TCR beta sequences accurately predicted HLA-A and HLA-B alleles in most subjects. In a later analysis, HLA-C alleles had the fewest associated TCRs, DRB1 alleles the most. Near-uniform donor sequencing depth was presumed by presence/absence analyses. Rare sequences made up most TCRs, while some public TCRs were found in many donors.

The germline CDR1 and CDR2 sequences are SGHNT and YENEEA. The CDR3 spans 13 residues. V lost 6 bases to trimming and J lost 2 bases, with 9 bases between them. The primer mix had 60 Vbeta and 13 Jbeta primers. Libraries were prepared by immunoSEQ multiplex PCR; TCRdb keeps only in-frame clonotypes and omits some of them. The data contain 200,000 or so clones, 80% to 85% of them seen just once; the ten biggest clones take up around 2.1%. Of note for this clone: Its matching antigen is unknown.

Sequenced: PBMCs. The chain combines TRBV11-3 with TRBJ2-3, with a possible D match to TRBD1 (5 bases). This sequence was found in a woman aged 18-29 years in good health and CMV-seropositive. In DNA form, the CDR3 reads TGTGCCAGCAGACTCAGGGACACAGATACGCAGTATTTT. Residues: CASRLRDTDTQYF. The complete variable domain, with remaining parts taken from reference TRBV11-3 and TRBJ2-3, reads EAGVVQSPRYKIIEKKQPVAFWCNPISGHNTLYWYLQNLGQGPELLIRYENEEAVDDSQLPKDRFSAERLKGVDSTLKIQPAELGDSAVYLCASRLRDTDTQYFGPGTRLTVL.